This is a list of T cell receptor beta chains from one sample in a study of blood T cells in healthy people across ages. TCRdb recomputed calls from the 5' RACE reads with MiXCR, one row per CDR3 protein. The sample lists about 2 million distinct CDR3 sequences; about 49% were seen once. Input material: blood. These receptors were collected from a woman between 40 and 50 years old in good health. Both conserved end residues are part of each CDR3. The D gene is left open where the match is weak. Clone size is given for some rows only: seen once, a few or many times, or a class if the clone is expanded.

size: .
D: TRBD1
V: TRBV20-1
J: TRBJ1-2
DNA: TGCAGTCCATCGCGGACAGGATTCTATGGCTACACCTTC
CDR3: CSPSRTGFYGYTF

size: .
D: .
V: TRBV6-6
J: TRBJ1-5
DNA: TGTGCCAGCAGTGGGATGAGGGCCCAGCATTTT
CDR3: CASSGMRAQHF

size: .
D: .
V: TRBV12-5
J: TRBJ2-7
DNA: TGTGCTAGTGGTTTGGTGGTAGGGATGGCCTACAATGAGCAGTACTTC
CDR3: CASGLVVGMAYNEQYF

size: once
D: TRBD1
V: TRBV20-1
J: TRBJ1-6
DNA: TGCAGTGCCCAAAAGGGCCAGGGGGGGAATTCACCCCTCCACTTT
CDR3: CSAQKGQGGNSPLHF

size: .
D: .
V: TRBV29-1
J: TRBJ2-3
DNA: TGCAGCGTTGTCCCGGGGCTTTCAGATACGCAGTATTTT
CDR3: CSVVPGLSDTQYF

size: few
D: TRBD2
V: TRBV13
J: TRBJ2-1
DNA: TGTGCCAGCAGCTCTGGACTAGCCCCGCTGTTCTTC
CDR3: CASSSGLAPLFF

size: .
D: .
V: TRBV15
J: TRBJ2-5
DNA: TGTGCCACCAGCAGTGATCCGCAAGAGACCCAGTACTTC
CDR3: CATSSDPQETQYF

size: .
D: .
V: TRBV29-1
J: TRBJ1-4
DNA: TGCAGCGTTGAAGATTCAGCAGGCCCTGTTGAAAAACTGTTTTTT
CDR3: CSVEDSAGPVEKLFF

size: .
D: .
V: TRBV10-3
J: TRBJ2-7
DNA: TGTGCCATCAGTGAGCCCACAGGCGGCTACGTCCTGGGCGAGCAGTACTTC
CDR3: CAISEPTGGYVLGEQYF

size: .
D: TRBD1
V: TRBV11-2
J: TRBJ2-7
DNA: TGTGCCAGCAGCTTAATACGACAGGGTGAGAAGCAGTACTTC
CDR3: CASSLIRQGEKQYF

size: few
D: .
V: TRBV4-1
J: TRBJ2-5
DNA: TGCGCCAGCAGCCCGGGGGACCCCCAAGAGACCCAGTACTTC
CDR3: CASSPGDPQETQYF

size: .
D: .
V: TRBV2
J: TRBJ2-6
DNA: TGTGCCACCTCGAAGGCGGTCACTGGGGCCAACGTCCTGACTTTC
CDR3: CATSKAVTGANVLTF

size: .
D: .
V: TRBV7-2
J: TRBJ1-2
DNA: TGTGCCAGCAGCTACGAGGGTGTTAGGTATGGCTACACCTTC
CDR3: CASSYEGVRYGYTF

size: .
D: .
V: TRBV28
J: TRBJ2-1
DNA: TGTGCCAGCACCTCAGCGGGGACAACTCAAGAGACCCAGTTCTTC
CDR3: CASTSAGTTQETQFF

size: .
D: TRBD2
V: TRBV7-2
J: TRBJ2-1
DNA: TGTGCCAGCAGCTCCCTAGCGGGGTCCACCTACAATGAGCAGTTCTTC
CDR3: CASSSLAGSTYNEQFF

size: .
D: .
V: TRBV20-1
J: TRBJ1-2
DNA: TGCAGTGCTCTCGGGGGGACTAACTATGGCTACACCTTC
CDR3: CSALGGTNYGYTF

size: .
D: .
V: TRBV9
J: TRBJ2-3
DNA: TGTGCCAGCAGCGTAGTAGGGACGCGGGCAGGGACGCAGTATTTT
CDR3: CASSVVGTRAGTQYF

size: few
D: .
V: TRBV7-8
J: TRBJ2-7
DNA: TGTGCCAGCACCCTGGTGGGGCAGGGCTCCTACGAGCAGTACTTC
CDR3: CASTLVGQGSYEQYF

size: .
D: TRBD2
V: TRBV3-1
J: TRBJ2-3
DNA: TGTGCCAGCAGCCACAAAGCGGGGGTTGGCACAGATACGCAGTATTTT
CDR3: CASSHKAGVGTDTQYF

size: few
D: .
V: TRBV20-1
J: TRBJ1-1
DNA: TGCAGTGCTAGAAACAGGGACCTTACACTGGGCACTGAAGCTTTCTTT
CDR3: CSARNRDLTLGTEAFF

size: many
D: .
V: TRBV5-1
J: TRBJ2-5
DNA: TGTGCCAGCAGTTTATACGGAGGACAAGAGACCCAGTACTTC
CDR3: CASSLYGGQETQYF

size: .
D: .
V: TRBV28
J: TRBJ2-5
DNA: TGTGCCGCATGGGCCACAACCCAAGTGACCCAGTACTTC
CDR3: CAAWATTQVTQYF

size: .
D: .
V: TRBV2
J: TRBJ1-2
DNA: TGTGCCAGCAGTAAAGGGGTGAAAGAAGGCTACACCTTC
CDR3: CASSKGVKEGYTF

size: .
D: .
V: TRBV7-2
J: TRBJ1-4
DNA: TGTGCCAGCAGCCGAAACGGAAAGGGGGGAGAAAAACTGTTTTTT
CDR3: CASSRNGKGGEKLFF

size: .
D: .
V: TRBV5-1
J: TRBJ1-1
DNA: TGCGCCAGCACCGCTACGGGACCCATGAACACTGAAGCTTTCTTT
CDR3: CASTATGPMNTEAFF

size: .
D: TRBD2
V: TRBV27
J: TRBJ2-7
DNA: TGTGCCAGCAGTCCGACTAGCGGGGCCTTCTCCTACGAGCAGTACTTC
CDR3: CASSPTSGAFSYEQYF

size: .
D: .
V: TRBV5-5
J: TRBJ2-7
DNA: TGTGCCAGCAGCCGGGACGCCAGGAGGTCCTACGAGCAGTACTTC
CDR3: CASSRDARRSYEQYF

size: .
D: TRBD2
V: TRBV7-2
J: TRBJ2-7
DNA: TGTGCCAGCAGCTTATATGGTAGCGGGACATACATTTACGAGCAGTACTTC
CDR3: CASSLYGSGTYIYEQYF

size: few
D: TRBD1
V: TRBV7-2
J: TRBJ2-7
DNA: TGTGCCAGCAGCGAGCAGGGGGCCCCCTACGAGCAGTACTTC
CDR3: CASSEQGAPYEQYF

size: .
D: .
V: TRBV18
J: TRBJ2-5
DNA: TGTGCCAGCTCCAACCGGGGGGCCGCACAAGAGACCCAGTACTTC
CDR3: CASSNRGAAQETQYF

size: few
D: .
V: TRBV5-1
J: TRBJ2-1
DNA: TGCGCCAGCAGCTTGATCGGGGGCATCGACAATGAGCAGTTCTTC
CDR3: CASSLIGGIDNEQFF

size: .
D: .
V: TRBV14
J: TRBJ1-1
DNA: TGTGCCAGCAGCCAAGGGGGAACAGGGCCCCCCGCGGCTTTCTTT
CDR3: CASSQGGTGPPAAFF

size: .
D: .
V: TRBV5-8
J: TRBJ2-7
DNA: TGTGCCAGCAGCCCGGACAGTAGCTCCTACAATGAGCAGTACTTC
CDR3: CASSPDSSSYNEQYF

size: .
D: .
V: TRBV25-1
J: TRBJ1-2
DNA: TGTGCCAGCAGTGGGGAGGGGGGCGCAAGTGGCGGCTACACCTTC
CDR3: CASSGEGGASGGYTF

size: .
D: .
V: TRBV6-2/TRBV6-3
J: TRBJ2-5
DNA: TGTGCCAGCAGTTACGGGACCGCTTCGGAGACCCAGTACTTC
CDR3: CASSYGTASETQYF